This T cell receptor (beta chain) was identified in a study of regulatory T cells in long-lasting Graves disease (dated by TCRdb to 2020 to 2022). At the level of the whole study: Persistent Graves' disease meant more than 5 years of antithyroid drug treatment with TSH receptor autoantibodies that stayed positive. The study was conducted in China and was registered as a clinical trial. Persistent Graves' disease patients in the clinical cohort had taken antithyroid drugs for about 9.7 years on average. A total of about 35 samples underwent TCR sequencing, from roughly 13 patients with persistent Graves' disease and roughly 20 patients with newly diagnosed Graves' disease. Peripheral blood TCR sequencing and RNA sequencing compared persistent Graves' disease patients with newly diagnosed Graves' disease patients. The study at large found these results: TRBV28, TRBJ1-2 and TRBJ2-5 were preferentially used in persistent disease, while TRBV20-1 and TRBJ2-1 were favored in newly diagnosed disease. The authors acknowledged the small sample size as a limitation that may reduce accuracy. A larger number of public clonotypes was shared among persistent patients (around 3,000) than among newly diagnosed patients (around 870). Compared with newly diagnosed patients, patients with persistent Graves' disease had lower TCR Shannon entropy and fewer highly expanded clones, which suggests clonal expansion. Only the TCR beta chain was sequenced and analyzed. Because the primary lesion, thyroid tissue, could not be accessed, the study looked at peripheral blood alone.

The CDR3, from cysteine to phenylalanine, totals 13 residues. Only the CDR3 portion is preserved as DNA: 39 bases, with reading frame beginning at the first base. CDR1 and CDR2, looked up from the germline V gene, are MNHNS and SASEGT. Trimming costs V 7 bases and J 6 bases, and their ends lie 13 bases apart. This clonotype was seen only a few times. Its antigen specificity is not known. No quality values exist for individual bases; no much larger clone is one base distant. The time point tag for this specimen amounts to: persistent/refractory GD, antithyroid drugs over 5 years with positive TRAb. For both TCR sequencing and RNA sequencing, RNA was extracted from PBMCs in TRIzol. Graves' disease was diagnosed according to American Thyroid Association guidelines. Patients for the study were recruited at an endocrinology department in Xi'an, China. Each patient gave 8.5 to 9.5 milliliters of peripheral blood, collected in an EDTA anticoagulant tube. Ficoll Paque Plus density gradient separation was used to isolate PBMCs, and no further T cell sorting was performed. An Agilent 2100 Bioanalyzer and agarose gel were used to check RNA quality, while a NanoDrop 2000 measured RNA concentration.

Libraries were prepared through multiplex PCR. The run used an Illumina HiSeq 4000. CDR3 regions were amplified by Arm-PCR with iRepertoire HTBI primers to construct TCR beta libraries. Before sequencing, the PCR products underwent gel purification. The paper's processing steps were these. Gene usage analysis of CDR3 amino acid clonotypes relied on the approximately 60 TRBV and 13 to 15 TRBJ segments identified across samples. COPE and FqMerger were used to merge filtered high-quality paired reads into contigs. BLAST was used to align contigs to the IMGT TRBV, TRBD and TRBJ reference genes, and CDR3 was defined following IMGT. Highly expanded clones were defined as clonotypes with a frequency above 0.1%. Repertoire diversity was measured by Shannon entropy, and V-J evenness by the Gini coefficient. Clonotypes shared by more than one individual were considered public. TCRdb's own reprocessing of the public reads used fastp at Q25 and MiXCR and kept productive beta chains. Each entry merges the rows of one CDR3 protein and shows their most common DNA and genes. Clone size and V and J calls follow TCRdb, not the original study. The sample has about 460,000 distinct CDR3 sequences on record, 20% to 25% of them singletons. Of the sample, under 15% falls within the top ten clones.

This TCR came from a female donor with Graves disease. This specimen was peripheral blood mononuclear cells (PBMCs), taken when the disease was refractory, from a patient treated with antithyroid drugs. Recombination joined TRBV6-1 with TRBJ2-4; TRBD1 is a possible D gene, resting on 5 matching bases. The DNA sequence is TGTGCCAGCAAAAGCACAGGCTCAAACATTCAGTACTTC. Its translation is CASKSTGSNIQYF.